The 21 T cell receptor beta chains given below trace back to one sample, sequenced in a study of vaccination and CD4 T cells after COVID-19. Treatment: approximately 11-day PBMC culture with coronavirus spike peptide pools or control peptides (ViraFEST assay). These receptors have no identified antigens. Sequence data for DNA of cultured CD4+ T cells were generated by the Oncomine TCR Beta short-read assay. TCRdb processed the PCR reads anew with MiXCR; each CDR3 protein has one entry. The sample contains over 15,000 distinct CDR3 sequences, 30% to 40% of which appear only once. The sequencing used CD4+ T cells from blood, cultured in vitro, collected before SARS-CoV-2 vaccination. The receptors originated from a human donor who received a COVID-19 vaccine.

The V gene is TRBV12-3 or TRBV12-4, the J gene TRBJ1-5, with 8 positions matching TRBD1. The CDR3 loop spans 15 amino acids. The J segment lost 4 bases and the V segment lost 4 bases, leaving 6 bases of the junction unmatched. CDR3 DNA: TGTGCCAGCAGTTCCTCGGACAGGGATAATCAGCCCCAGCATTTT. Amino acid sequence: CASSSSDRDNQPQHF.

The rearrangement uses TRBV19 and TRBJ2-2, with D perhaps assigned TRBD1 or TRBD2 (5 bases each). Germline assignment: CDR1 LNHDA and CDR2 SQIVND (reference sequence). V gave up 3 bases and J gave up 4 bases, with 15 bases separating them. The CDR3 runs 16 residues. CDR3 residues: CASSILVGVVTGELFF. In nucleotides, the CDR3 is TGTGCCAGTAGTATTCTCGTGGGGGTGGTCACCGGGGAGCTGTTTTTT. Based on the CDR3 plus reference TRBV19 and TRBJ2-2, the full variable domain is DGGITQSPKYLFRKEGQNVTLSCEQNLNHDAMYWYRQDPGQGLRLIYYSQIVNDFQKGDIAEGYSVSREKKESFPLTVTSAQKNPTAFYLCASSILVGVVTGELFFGEGSRLTVL.

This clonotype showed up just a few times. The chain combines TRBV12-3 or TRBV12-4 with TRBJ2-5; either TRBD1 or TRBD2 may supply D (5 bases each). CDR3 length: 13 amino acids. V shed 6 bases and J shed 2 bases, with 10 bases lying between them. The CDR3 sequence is CASRGTSQETQYF. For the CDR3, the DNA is TGTGCCAGCAGGGGGACGTCGCAAGAGACCCAGTACTTC.

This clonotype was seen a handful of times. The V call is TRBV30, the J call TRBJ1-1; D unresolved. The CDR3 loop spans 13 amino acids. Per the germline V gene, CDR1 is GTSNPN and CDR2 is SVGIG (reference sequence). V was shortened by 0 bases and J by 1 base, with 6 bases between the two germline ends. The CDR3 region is CAWSVRENTEAFF. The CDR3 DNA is TGTGCCTGGAGTGTACGGGAGAACACTGAAGCTTTCTTT.

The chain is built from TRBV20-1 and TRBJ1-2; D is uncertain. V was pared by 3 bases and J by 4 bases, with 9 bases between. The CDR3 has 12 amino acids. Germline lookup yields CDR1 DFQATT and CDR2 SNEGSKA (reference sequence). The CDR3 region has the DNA TGCAGTGCTAGGTCGGCAGTCTATGGCTACACCTTC. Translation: CSARSAVYGYTF.

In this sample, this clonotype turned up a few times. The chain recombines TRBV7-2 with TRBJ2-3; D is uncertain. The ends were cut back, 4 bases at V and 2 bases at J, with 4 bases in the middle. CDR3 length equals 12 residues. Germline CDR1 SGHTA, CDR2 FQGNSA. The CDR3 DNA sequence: TGTGCCAGCAGCTCATACACAGATACGCAGTATTTT. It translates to CASSSYTDTQYF.

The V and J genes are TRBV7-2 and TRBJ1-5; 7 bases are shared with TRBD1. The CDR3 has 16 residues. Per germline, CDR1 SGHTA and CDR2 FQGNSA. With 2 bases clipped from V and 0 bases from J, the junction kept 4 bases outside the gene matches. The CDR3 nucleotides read TGTGCCAGCAGCTTATGGGACAGATATAGCAATCAGCCCCAGCATTTT. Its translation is CASSLWDRYSNQPQHF.

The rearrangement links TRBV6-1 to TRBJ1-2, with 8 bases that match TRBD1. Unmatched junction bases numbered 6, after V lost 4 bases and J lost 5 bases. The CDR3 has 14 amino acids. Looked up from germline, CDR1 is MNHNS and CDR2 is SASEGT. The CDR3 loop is CASSVTTGEYGYTF. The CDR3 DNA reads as TGTGCCAGCAGTGTCACGACAGGGGAGTATGGCTACACCTTC.

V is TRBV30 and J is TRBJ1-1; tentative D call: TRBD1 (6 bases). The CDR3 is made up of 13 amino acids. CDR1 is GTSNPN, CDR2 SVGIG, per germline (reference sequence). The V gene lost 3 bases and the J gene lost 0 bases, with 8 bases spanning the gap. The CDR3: CAWSGQMNTEAFF. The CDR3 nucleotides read TGTGCCTGGAGCGGACAGATGAACACTGAAGCTTTCTTT. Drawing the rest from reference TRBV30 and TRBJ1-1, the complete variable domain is SQTIHQWPATLVQPVGSPLSLECTVEGTSNPNLYWYRQAAGRGLQLLFYSVGIGQISSEVPQNLSASRPQDRQFILSSKKLLLSDSGFYLCAWSGQMNTEAFFGQGTRLTVV.

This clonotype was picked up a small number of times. The CDR3 DNA reads as TGTGCCAGCAGTACCGGGAGAGCCTATGGCTACACCTTC. Translation gives CASSTGRAYGYTF. This chain uses TRBV6-1 with TRBJ1-2; D gene uncertain. The CDR3 is 13 residues long. The V and J ends lost 5 bases and 4 bases respectively, with 11 bases between them. CDR1 and CDR2 (germline): MNHNS, SASEGT.

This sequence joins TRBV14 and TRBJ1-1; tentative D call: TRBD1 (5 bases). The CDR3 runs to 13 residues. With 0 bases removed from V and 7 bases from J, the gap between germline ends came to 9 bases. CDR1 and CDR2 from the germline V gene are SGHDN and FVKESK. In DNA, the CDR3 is TGTGCCAGCAGCCAAGATGTCGGGGGTGAAGCTTTCTTT. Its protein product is CASSQDVGGEAFF.

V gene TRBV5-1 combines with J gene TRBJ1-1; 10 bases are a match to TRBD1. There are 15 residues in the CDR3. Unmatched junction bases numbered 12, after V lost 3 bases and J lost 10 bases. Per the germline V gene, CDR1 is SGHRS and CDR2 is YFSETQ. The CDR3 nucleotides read TGCGCCAGCAGCTCAACCGGGACAGGGGACGGAGCAGCTTTCTTT. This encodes CASSSTGTGDGAAFF.

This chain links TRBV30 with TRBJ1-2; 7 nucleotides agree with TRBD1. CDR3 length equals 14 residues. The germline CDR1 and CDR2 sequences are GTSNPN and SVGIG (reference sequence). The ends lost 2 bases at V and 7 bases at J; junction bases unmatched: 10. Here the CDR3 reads CAWSPPYRGFGYTF. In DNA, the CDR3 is TGTGCCTGGAGTCCTCCTTACAGGGGTTTTGGCTACACCTTC. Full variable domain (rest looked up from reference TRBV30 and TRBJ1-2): SQTIHQWPATLVQPVGSPLSLECTVEGTSNPNLYWYRQAAGRGLQLLFYSVGIGQISSEVPQNLSASRPQDRQFILSSKKLLLSDSGFYLCAWSPPYRGFGYTFGSGTRLTVV.

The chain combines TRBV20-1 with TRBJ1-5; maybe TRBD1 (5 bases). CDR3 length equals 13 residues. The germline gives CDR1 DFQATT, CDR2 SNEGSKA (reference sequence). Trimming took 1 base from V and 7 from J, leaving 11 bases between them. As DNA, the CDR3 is TGCAGTGCTAGAGCGGGTGAGGGGCAGCCCCAGCATTTT. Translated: CSARAGEGQPQHF.

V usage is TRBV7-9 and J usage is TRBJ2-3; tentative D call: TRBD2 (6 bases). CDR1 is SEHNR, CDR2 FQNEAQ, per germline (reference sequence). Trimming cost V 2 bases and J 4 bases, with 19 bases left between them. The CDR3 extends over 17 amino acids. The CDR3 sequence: CASSLSRGPEGPDTQYF. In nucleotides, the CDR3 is TGTGCCAGCAGCTTATCCCGGGGTCCGGAGGGTCCAGATACGCAGTATTTT. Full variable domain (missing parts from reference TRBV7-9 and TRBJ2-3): DTGVSQNPRHKITKRGQNVTFRCDPISEHNRLYWYRQTLGQGPEFLTYFQNEAQLEKSRLLSDRFSAERPKGSFSTLEIQRTEQGDSAMYLCASSLSRGPEGPDTQYFGPGTRLTVL.

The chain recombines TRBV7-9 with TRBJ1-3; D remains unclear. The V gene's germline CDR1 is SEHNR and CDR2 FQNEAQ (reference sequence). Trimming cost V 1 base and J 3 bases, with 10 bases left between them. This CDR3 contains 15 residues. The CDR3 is CASSLGAGGGNTIYF. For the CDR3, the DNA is TGTGCCAGCAGCTTAGGCGCAGGCGGTGGAAACACCATATATTTT.

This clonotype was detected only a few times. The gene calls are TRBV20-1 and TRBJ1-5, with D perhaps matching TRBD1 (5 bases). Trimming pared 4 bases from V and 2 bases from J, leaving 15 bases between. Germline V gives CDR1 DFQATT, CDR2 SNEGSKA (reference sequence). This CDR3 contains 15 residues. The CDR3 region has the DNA TGCAGTGCTATAGCAAGGAGAGGGGGCAATCAGCCCCAGCATTTT. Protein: CSAIARRGGNQPQHF.

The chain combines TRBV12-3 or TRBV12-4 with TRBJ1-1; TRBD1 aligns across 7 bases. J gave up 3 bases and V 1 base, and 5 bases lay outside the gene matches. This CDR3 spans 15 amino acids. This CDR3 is CASSLGRQGDTEAFF. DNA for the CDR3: TGTGCCAGCAGTTTAGGGCGGCAGGGGGACACTGAAGCTTTCTTT.

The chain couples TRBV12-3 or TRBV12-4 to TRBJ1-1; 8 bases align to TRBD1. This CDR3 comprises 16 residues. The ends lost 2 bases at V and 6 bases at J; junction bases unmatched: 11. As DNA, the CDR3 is TGTGCCAGCAGTTTATCCGGGACAGGTATAGTTGCTGAAGCTTTCTTT. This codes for CASSLSGTGIVAEAFF.

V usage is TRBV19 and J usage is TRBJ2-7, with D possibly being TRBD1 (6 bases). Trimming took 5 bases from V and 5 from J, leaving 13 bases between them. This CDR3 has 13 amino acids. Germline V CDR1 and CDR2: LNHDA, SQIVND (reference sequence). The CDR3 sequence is CASSLDRKDEQYF. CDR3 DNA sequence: TGTGCCAGTAGTCTGGACAGAAAGGACGAGCAGTACTTC.

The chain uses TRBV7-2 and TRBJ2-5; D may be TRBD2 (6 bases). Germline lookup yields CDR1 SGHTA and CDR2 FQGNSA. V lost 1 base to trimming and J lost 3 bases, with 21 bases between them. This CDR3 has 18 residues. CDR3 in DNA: TGTGCCAGCAGCTTAGGGCTCCTAGCGCACCAGCTGAAAGAGACCCAGTACTTC. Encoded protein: CASSLGLLAHQLKETQYF.